The 4 T cell receptor beta chains below all came from one sample that was sequenced in a study of blood T cell repertoires in COVID-19. Profiled with immunoSEQ multiplex PCR; TCRdb holds only in-frame clones, not every one. The table records fewer than 350,000 clones, around four fifths of them present only once. Sequencing used peripheral blood. These receptors came from a woman aged 50 to 60 with active or convalescent COVID-19.

This clone has more than one count but fewer than ten. J is TRBJ1-3 and V is TRBV4-1; D gene ambiguous. CDR1 and CDR2 (germline): MGHRA, YSYEKL. This CDR3 spans 14 amino acids. The V end was cut by 4 bases, the J end by 3 bases, with 10 bases between. The CDR3 DNA reads TGCGCCAGCAGCCCCACCGCGGGTGGAAACACCATATATTTT. Its translation is CASSPTAGGNTIYF.

This chain joins TRBV2 and TRBJ2-2; possibly TRBD1 for D (6 bases). The V end lost 7 bases, the J end lost 0 bases, and 9 bases lay between the germline ends. The CDR3 runs 14 residues. Germline V gene sequence: CDR1 SNHLY, CDR2 FYNNEI. The CDR3 nucleotides are TGTGCCAGCACCGGGACAACGAACACCGGGGAGCTGTTTTTT. Translation: CASTGTTNTGELFF.

The chain employs TRBV9 and TRBJ2-7, with 10 bases that match TRBD2. From germline, CDR1 is SGDLS and CDR2 YYNGEE. The V segment lost 0 bases and the J segment 5 bases; nucleotides outside the gene matches: 5. This CDR3 region has 15 residues. CDR3: CASSVDPSGSNEQYF. The CDR3 region has the DNA TGTGCCAGCAGCGTAGATCCTAGCGGGAGTAACGAGCAGTACTTC.

V is TRBV12-3 or TRBV12-4 and J is TRBJ2-2; 8 bases are a match to TRBD2. V was clipped by 8 bases and J by 4 bases; unmatched bases: 3. This CDR3 contains 13 residues. CDR3 sequence (DNA): TGTGCCAGCGGACTAGCTAGCACCGGGGAGCTGTTTTTT. Translated, it gives CASGLASTGELFF.